The 21 T cell receptor beta chains listed next were all sequenced from one sample in a study of cytomegalovirus exposure and HLA in healthy donors. Sequencing was performed with immunoSEQ multiplex PCR; in TCRdb, only in-frame clones are kept and a portion is missing. The sample has fewer than 400,000 clones, around 90% seen once. Source material: PBMCs. Receptor source: a man aged 25-45 years in good health and CMV-seronegative.

This chain joins TRBV10-1 and TRBJ2-7, with TRBD2 matching 10 bases. This CDR3 comprises 16 residues. Germline V gene lookup returns CDR1 WNHNN and CDR2 SYGVQD (reference sequence). J lost 4 bases, V lost 3 bases, and 9 bases had no gene match. CDR3 bases: TGCGCCAGCAGTGACTGGAGGGGACTAGCGAAATACGAGCAGTACTTC. It encodes CASSDWRGLAKYEQYF.

J is TRBJ1-3 and V is TRBV10-3, with 8 nucleotides matching TRBD1. The CDR3 contains 15 residues. V dropped 3 bases and J dropped 3; count of bases not matched to a gene: 4. Germline lookup yields CDR1 ENHRY and CDR2 SYGVKD. CDR3 nucleotide sequence: TGTGCCATCAGTGACCTGGGACAGGTTGGAAACACCATATATTTT. It codes for CAISDLGQVGNTIYF.

The chain employs TRBV7-6 and TRBJ2-1; 8 bases align to TRBD1. V shed 5 bases and J 7 bases; nucleotides not matched to a gene: 7. Germline CDR1 and CDR2: SGHVS and FNYEAQ. This CDR3 comprises 14 residues. The DNA for the CDR3 is TGTGCCAGCAGCCCAGGACAGGGTCCGAATGAGCAGTTCTTC. This sequence encodes CASSPGQGPNEQFF.

This chain joins TRBV5-1 and TRBJ1-5; the D gene is possibly TRBD1 (6 bases). Trimming stripped 0 bases from V and 7 bases from J, with 11 bases between. Germline V lookup: CDR1 SGHRS, CDR2 YFSETQ. CDR3 length equals 14 residues. CDR3 in amino acids: CASSLAAGAQPQHF. The CDR3 nucleotides read TGCGCCAGCAGCTTGGCGGCAGGGGCGCAGCCCCAGCATTTT. The full variable domain, its missing parts supplied by reference TRBV5-1 and TRBJ1-5, is KAGVTQTPRYLIKTRGQQVTLSCSPISGHRSVSWYQQTPGQGLQFLFEYFSETQRNKGNFPGRFSGRQFSNSRSEMNVSTLELGDSALYLCASSLAAGAQPQHFGDGTRLSIL.

V and J are TRBV5-4 and TRBJ2-7, with 7 bases matching TRBD2. The J segment lost 3 bases and the V segment lost 7 bases, leaving 13 bases of the junction unmatched. Germline V gene data show CDR1 as SGHNT and CDR2 as YYREEE (reference sequence). The CDR3 spans 15 residues. Written as DNA, the CDR3 is TGTGCCAGCTTCGCGGGGGATTTACCTAACTACGAGCAGTACTTC. This codes for CASFAGDLPNYEQYF.

The rearrangement links TRBV10-3 to TRBJ2-5; D is perhaps TRBD2 (5 bases). Per the germline V gene, CDR1 is ENHRY and CDR2 is SYGVKD. The CDR3 runs to 13 residues. Trimming removed 5 bases from V and 1 base from J, with 8 bases in between. CDR3 bases: TGTGCCATCAGTAGGGAGCCCCAAGAGACCCAGTACTTC. Its protein product is CAISREPQETQYF.

The rearrangement uses TRBV6-6 and TRBJ1-4; D perhaps matches TRBD1 (5 bases). In germline, CDR1 is MNHNY, CDR2 SVGAGI (reference sequence). V was cut by 6 bases and J by 7 bases, with 15 bases left in between. The CDR3 loop spans 14 amino acids. The CDR3 loop is CASRPREGREKLFF. In DNA, the CDR3 is TGTGCCAGCAGACCCCGGGAGGGGCGTGAAAAACTGTTTTTT.

This chain uses TRBV5-8 with TRBJ2-7; 9 bases map to TRBD2. CDR3 length equals 17 residues. Germline V gives CDR1 SGHTS, CDR2 YDEGEE. V lost 0 bases, J lost 2 bases, and 9 bases stayed unmatched. The CDR3: CASSLGQGAGGTYEQYF. CDR3 DNA sequence: TGTGCCAGCAGCTTGGGGCAGGGAGCGGGGGGAACCTACGAGCAGTACTTC.

This clone has just one count. The V call is TRBV9, the J call TRBJ2-1; TRBD2 aligns across 8 bases. Germline CDR1 reads SGDLS; CDR2 reads YYNGEE. Trimming removed 2 bases from V and 6 bases from J; junction bases left unmatched: 13. The CDR3 has 17 residues. In DNA form, the CDR3 reads TGTGCCAGCAGCGTGGACCTACGGGTAGCGGGGTTCAATGAGCAGTTCTTC. It translates to CASSVDLRVAGFNEQFF.

The V call is TRBV5-1, the J call TRBJ2-2; D is undetermined. Trimming removed 3 bases at V and 7 bases at J, with 4 bases between. CDR1 is SGHRS and CDR2 is YFSETQ in the germline V gene. The CDR3 spans 11 residues. This CDR3 reads CASSSSGELFF. In DNA form, the CDR3 reads TGCGCCAGCAGCTCGAGCGGGGAGCTGTTTTTT.

With regard to this clone: Additional DNA sequences in this sample encode the identical CDR3. The rearrangement joins TRBV18 to TRBJ2-5, with no clear D. Germline V lookup: CDR1 KGHSH, CDR2 LQKENI. Trimming took 2 bases from V and 5 from J, leaving 3 bases between them. The length of the CDR3 is 11 residues. As DNA, the CDR3 is TGTGCCAGCTCACCAGAGGAGACCCAGTACTTC. Protein product: CASSPEETQYF.

The V and J genes are TRBV7-4 and TRBJ2-7; 12 nucleotides match TRBD2. The CDR3 runs to 19 residues. Trimming at V came to 5 bases and at J to 5 bases, leaving 19 bases not matched to a gene. CDR1 SGHVT and CDR2 SQSDAQ come from the germline V gene. The CDR3 DNA is TGTGCCAGCAGCAGCGGTTGGGACAGGGAGACTAGCGGGGGCCACGAGCAGTACTTC. This encodes CASSSGWDRETSGGHEQYF.

This chain links TRBV7-9 with TRBJ1-4, with D unclear. The CDR3 covers 12 residues. Germline CDR1 reads SEHNR; CDR2 reads FQNEAQ (reference sequence). Trimming took 5 bases from V and 16 from J, leaving 17 bases between them. Here the CDR3 DNA reads TGTGCCAGCAGCCCGGAAAGTGTTCGGGGGTTTTTT. Protein: CASSPESVRGFF.

The rearrangement uses TRBV7-9 and TRBJ2-7; the match to TRBD1 covers 10 bases. The germline gives CDR1 SEHNR, CDR2 FQNEAQ (reference sequence). V lost 4 bases to trimming and J lost 5 bases; unmatched junction nucleotides: 8. This CDR3 is built from 15 residues. In DNA, the CDR3 is TGTGCCAGCAGCTCCCCGGGACAGGGGAAGAACGAGCAGTACTTC. Translating gives CASSSPGQGKNEQYF.

This chain uses TRBV12-2 with TRBJ1-5; TRBD1 is the table's D call, not checked against the DNA. TRBV12-2 counts as a pseudogene. This CDR3 is built from 14 residues. CDR3 sequence reads: CASRNDRDGQPQHF. CDR3 DNA: TGTGCAAGTCGAAATGACAGGGATGGTCAGCCCCAGCATTTT.

The rearrangement uses TRBV10-2 and TRBJ2-3, with unresolved D. CDR1 is WSHSY and CDR2 is SAAADI in the germline V gene. The CDR3 is made up of 13 amino acids. Trimming removed 4 bases at V and 0 bases at J, with 5 bases between. CDR3 sequence: CASSGASTDTQYF. As DNA, the CDR3 is TGCGCCAGCAGTGGGGCTAGCACAGATACGCAGTATTTT.

The rearrangement links TRBV10-1 to TRBJ1-3, with D uncertain. Trimming cost V 2 bases and J 0 bases, with 5 bases left between them. There are 14 residues in the CDR3. CDR1 is WNHNN and CDR2 is SYGVQD in the germline V gene (reference sequence). The DNA of the CDR3 is TGCGCCAGCAGTGAGGGCAGCTCTGGAAACACCATATATTTT. Translating it yields CASSEGSSGNTIYF.

The V call is TRBV11-2, the J call TRBJ2-7, with 7 bases fitting TRBD2. This CDR3 is 17 amino acids long. Trimming cost V 1 base and J 4 bases; bases outside gene matches: 13. Germline values: CDR1 SGHAT, CDR2 FQNNGV. Written as DNA, the CDR3 is TGTGCCAGCAGCTTAGCCCCCCCTACCGCGGGAGAATACGAGCAGTACTTC. Translated: CASSLAPPTAGEYEQYF. Full variable domain (rest looked up from reference TRBV11-2 and TRBJ2-7): EAGVAQSPRYKIIEKRQSVAFWCNPISGHATLYWYQQILGQGPKLLIQFQNNGVVDDSQLPKDRFSAERLKGVDSTLKIQPAKLEDSAVYLCASSLAPPTAGEYEQYFGPGTRLTVT.

This clone was found many times. This chain links TRBV5-6 with TRBJ2-2; D remains ambiguous. CDR1 and CDR2 from the germline V gene are SGHDT and YYEEEE. This CDR3 spans 13 amino acids. Trimming took 3 bases from V and 5 from J, leaving 8 bases between them. The CDR3 is CASSSVQTGELFF. The CDR3 DNA is TGTGCCAGCAGCTCCGTTCAGACCGGGGAGCTGTTTTTT.

The genes are TRBV9 and TRBJ1-6; D is ambiguous. Germline CDR1 is SGDLS and CDR2 is YYNGEE. This CDR3 is 15 amino acids long. With 3 bases removed from V and 6 bases from J, the gap between germline ends came to 13 bases. This CDR3 reads CASSETDRGNSPLHF. The CDR3 DNA reads TGTGCCAGCAGCGAAACAGACCGGGGTAATTCACCCCTCCACTTT.

The chain combines TRBV5-1 with TRBJ1-2; no clear D gene. The V end was cut by 0 bases, the J end by 4 bases, with 7 bases between. This CDR3 comprises 13 residues. CDR1 SGHRS and CDR2 YFSETQ come from the germline V gene. This CDR3 reads CASSLGGGYGYTF. The CDR3 bases are TGCGCCAGCAGCTTGGGGGGAGGCTATGGCTACACCTTC.